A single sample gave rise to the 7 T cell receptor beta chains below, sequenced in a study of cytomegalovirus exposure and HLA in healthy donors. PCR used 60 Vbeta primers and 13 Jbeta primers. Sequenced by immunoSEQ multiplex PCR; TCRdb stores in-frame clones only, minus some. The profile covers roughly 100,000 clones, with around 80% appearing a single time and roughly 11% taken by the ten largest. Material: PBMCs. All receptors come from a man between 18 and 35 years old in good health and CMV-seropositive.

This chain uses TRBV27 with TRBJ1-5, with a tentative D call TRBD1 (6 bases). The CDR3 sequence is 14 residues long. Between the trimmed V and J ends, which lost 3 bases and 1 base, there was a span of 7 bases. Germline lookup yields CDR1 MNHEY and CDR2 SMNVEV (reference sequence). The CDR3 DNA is TGTGCCAGCAGTTTGGGGACAAGCAATCAGCCCCAGCATTTT. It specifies CASSLGTSNQPQHF.

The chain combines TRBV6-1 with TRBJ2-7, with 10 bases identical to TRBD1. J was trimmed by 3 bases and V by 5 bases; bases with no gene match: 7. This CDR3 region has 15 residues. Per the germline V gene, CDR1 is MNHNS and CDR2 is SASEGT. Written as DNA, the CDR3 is TGTGCCAGCAGTATCAGGACAGGGGGAGACTACGAGCAGTACTTC. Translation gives CASSIRTGGDYEQYF.

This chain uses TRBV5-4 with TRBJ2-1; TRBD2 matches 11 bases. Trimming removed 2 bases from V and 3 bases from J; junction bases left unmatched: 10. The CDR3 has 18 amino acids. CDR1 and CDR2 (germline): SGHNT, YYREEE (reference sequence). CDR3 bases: TGTGCCAGCAGCTTCTCTAGCGGGGGGCTCGAGAACTACAATGAGCAGTTCTTC. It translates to CASSFSSGGLENYNEQFF.

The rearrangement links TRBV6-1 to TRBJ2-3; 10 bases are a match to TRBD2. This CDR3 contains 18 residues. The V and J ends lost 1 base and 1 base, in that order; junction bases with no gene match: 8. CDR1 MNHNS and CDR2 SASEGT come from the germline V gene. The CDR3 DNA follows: TGTGCCAGCAGTGAAGGAACTAGCGGGGACCCACGCACAGATACGCAGTATTTT. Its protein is CASSEGTSGDPRTDTQYF.

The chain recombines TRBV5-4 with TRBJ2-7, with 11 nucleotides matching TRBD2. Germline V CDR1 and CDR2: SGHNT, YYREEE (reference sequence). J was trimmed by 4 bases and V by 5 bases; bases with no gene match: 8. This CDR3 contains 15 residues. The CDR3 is CASSFPGLAAYEQYF. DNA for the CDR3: TGTGCCAGCAGTTTCCCGGGACTAGCGGCATACGAGCAGTACTTC.

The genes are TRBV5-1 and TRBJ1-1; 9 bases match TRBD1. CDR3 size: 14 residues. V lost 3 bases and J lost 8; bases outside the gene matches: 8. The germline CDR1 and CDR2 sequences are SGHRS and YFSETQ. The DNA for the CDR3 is TGCGCCAGCAGCTGGGCTACAGGGGGCGGCGAAGCTTTCTTT. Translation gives CASSWATGGGEAFF.

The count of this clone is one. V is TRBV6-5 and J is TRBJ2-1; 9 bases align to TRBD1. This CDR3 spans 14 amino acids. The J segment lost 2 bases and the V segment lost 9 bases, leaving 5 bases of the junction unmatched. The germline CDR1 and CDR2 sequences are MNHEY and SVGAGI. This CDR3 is CASKGQGPYNEQFF. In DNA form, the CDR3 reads TGTGCCAGTAAGGGACAGGGACCCTACAATGAGCAGTTCTTC.